The text below deals with one T cell receptor (beta chain). These data come from a study of blood T cell repertoires in COVID-19. Turning to the study itself: Acute and convalescent COVID-19 samples came from the United States, Italy and Spain. In each case, the material was cDNA or gDNA derived from T cells, B-cell-depleted T cells, or PBMCs.

Trimming left V 1 base short and J 2 bases short, with 9 bases between. Germline values: CDR1 LNHDA, CDR2 SQIVND (reference sequence). The CDR3 loop spans 14 amino acids. Authors' analysis steps: Researchers report that nucleated cell counts were estimated from reference gene primer amplification. Some clones are missing from TCRdb's copy, which holds only in-frame ones; the method was immunoSEQ multiplex PCR. That table supplies the V and J calls and clone size; D and trimming were determined from the DNA. Of 100,000 or so clones listed, about 89% were seen once; the top ten hold 3.9%. This chain links TRBV19 with TRBJ2-7; D is perhaps TRBD2 (6 bases). The sample consisted of peripheral blood. This TCR was sampled from a woman aged 45-59 years in a cohort sampled during active COVID-19. The CDR3: CASSIGGGTYEQYF. The DNA for the CDR3 is TGTGCCAGTAGTATAGGGGGCGGGACCTACGAGCAGTACTTC.